The 16 T cell receptor beta chains listed next were all sequenced from one sample in a study of long-term antiretroviral therapy in people with HIV. Sequencing used immunoSEQ v3.0 at survey level. Assay: immunoSEQ multiplex PCR; the TCRdb copy retains only in-frame clones and omits some. The sample has roughly 18,000 clones, 91% seen once. Material: unsorted PBMCs, obtained 3 years after starting antiretroviral therapy. The receptors here all came from a man aged 45-65 years with HIV.

This sequence joins TRBV15 and TRBJ1-4, with 7 bases lining up with TRBD1. V shed 0 bases and J 5 bases; nucleotides not matched to a gene: 6. The CDR3 has 16 amino acids. The germline CDR1 and CDR2 sequences are LNHNV and YYDKDF (reference sequence). This CDR3 reads CATSRDLRTGNEKLFF. CDR3 DNA sequence: TGTGCCACCAGCAGAGATCTCAGGACAGGCAATGAAAAACTGTTTTTT.

This sequence joins TRBV10-2 and TRBJ1-6, with 7 bases matching TRBD1. Trimming removed 7 bases from V and 0 bases from J; junction bases left unmatched: 6. The CDR3 sequence is 16 residues long. The germline V gene encodes CDR1 WSHSY and CDR2 SAAADI. CDR3 amino acids: CASKSRDSSYNSPLHF. CDR3 in DNA: TGCGCCAGCAAGTCCCGGGACAGCTCCTATAATTCACCCCTCCACTTT.

The gene calls are TRBV6-5 and TRBJ1-2; maybe TRBD1 (6 bases). V gave up 6 bases and J gave up 8 bases, with 13 bases separating them. Germline lookup yields CDR1 MNHEY and CDR2 SVGAGI. This CDR3 is built from 12 residues. DNA of the CDR3: TGTGCCAGCAGACAAGAGGGGGGCGGCTACACCTTC. Translating gives CASRQEGGGYTF.

This sequence joins TRBV18 and TRBJ1-1; maybe TRBD1 (6 bases). This CDR3 region has 12 residues. V lost 6 bases to trimming and J lost 3 bases, with 8 bases between them. CDR1 KGHSH and CDR2 LQKENI come from the germline V gene. The CDR3 nucleotides read TGTGCCAGCTCCCCAGGGGACACTGAAGCTTTCTTT. This encodes CASSPGDTEAFF.

This chain links TRBV7-9 with TRBJ1-2; possibly TRBD1 for D (5 bases). Deletions cut 6 bases from V and 5 bases from J, with 16 bases between. CDR1 SEHNR and CDR2 FQNEAQ come from the germline V gene (reference sequence). The CDR3 sequence is 14 residues long. The CDR3 reads CASSLRGLEYGYTF. The CDR3 DNA sequence: TGTGCCAGCAGTTTAAGGGGCCTAGAATATGGCTACACCTTC.

The chain links TRBV11-2 to TRBJ1-2; TRBD1 matches at 9 bases. Germline CDR1 SGHAT, CDR2 FQNNGV. The V gene end was trimmed by 1 base and the J gene end by 3 bases; junction bases not matched to a gene: 3. This CDR3 contains 15 residues. As DNA, the CDR3 is TGTGCCAGCAGCTTAGTGACAGGGGGAGACTATGGCTACACCTTC. Translating it yields CASSLVTGGDYGYTF.

The V gene is TRBV30, the J gene TRBJ2-1, with D tentatively TRBD1 (6 bases). From germline, CDR1 is GTSNPN and CDR2 SVGIG (reference sequence). The V and J ends lost 5 bases and 7 bases respectively, with 15 bases between them. CDR3 length: 13 amino acids. CDR3 sequence (DNA): TGTGCCTGGTCGTCCGACAGGAGGAATGAGCAGTTCTTC. Translation: CAWSSDRRNEQFF.

The J gene is TRBJ1-1, the V gene TRBV7-9; D remains ambiguous. V lost 6 bases, J lost 1 base, and 9 bases lay in between. This CDR3 region has 13 residues. Germline loops: CDR1 SEHNR, CDR2 FQNEAQ (reference sequence). CDR3 DNA sequence: TGTGCCAGCAGTGGACGGCAGAACACTGAAGCTTTCTTT. It specifies CASSGRQNTEAFF.

CDR3 DNA: TGTGCCAGCGCCGATTTTGGAGTTGAAGCTTTCTTT. This translates into CASADFGVEAFF. The chain has TRBV28 and TRBJ1-1; D is uncertain. This CDR3 is built from 12 residues. The germline V gene encodes CDR1 MDHEN and CDR2 SYDVKM. Trimming pared 8 bases from V and 7 bases from J, leaving 14 bases between.

This clone has just one count. The genes are TRBV10-3 and TRBJ1-2, with D possibly being TRBD1 (5 bases). This CDR3 comprises 16 residues. Germline V CDR1 and CDR2: ENHRY, SYGVKD. Between the trimmed V and J ends, which lost 0 bases and 6 bases, there was a span of 17 bases. The CDR3 loop reads CAISESSGAGRDGYTF. DNA of the CDR3: TGTGCCATCAGTGAGTCGAGCGGCGCGGGGCGAGATGGCTACACCTTC.

This clone appeared once. The gene calls are TRBV7-2 and TRBJ2-7, with unresolved D. Deletions cut 3 bases from V and 6 bases from J, with 15 bases between. The germline CDR1 and CDR2 sequences are SGHTA and FQGNSA. The CDR3 sequence is 14 residues long. The CDR3 here is CASSLGRKGREQYF. In DNA form, the CDR3 reads TGTGCCAGCAGCTTGGGCAGGAAAGGTCGCGAGCAGTACTTC. The variable domain in full, with the rest retrieved from reference TRBV7-2 and TRBJ2-7, is GAGVSQSPSNKVTEKGKDVELRCDPISGHTALYWYRQSLGQGLEFLIYFQGNSAPDKSGLPSDRFSAERTGGSVSTLTIQRTQQEDSAVYLCASSLGRKGREQYFGPGTRLTVT.

This rearrangement joins TRBV7-2 to TRBJ1-5; TRBD1 matches at 9 bases. The CDR3 extends over 15 amino acids. Germline loops: CDR1 SGHTA, CDR2 FQGNSA. The J segment lost 3 bases and the V segment lost 2 bases, leaving 2 bases of the junction unmatched. The CDR3 DNA sequence: TGTGCCAGCAGCTTACGGACAGGGGACAATCAGCCCCAGCATTTT. Translated, it gives CASSLRTGDNQPQHF. The complete variable domain, with remaining parts taken from reference TRBV7-2 and TRBJ1-5, reads GAGVSQSPSNKVTEKGKDVELRCDPISGHTALYWYRQSLGQGLEFLIYFQGNSAPDKSGLPSDRFSAERTGGSVSTLTIQRTQQEDSAVYLCASSLRTGDNQPQHFGDGTRLSIL.

Only one count was recorded for this clone. This chain links TRBV4-1 with TRBJ1-6; D remains ambiguous. Germline V gives CDR1 MGHRA, CDR2 YSYEKL. Between the trimmed V and J ends, which lost 2 bases and 7 bases, there was a span of 9 bases. There are 14 residues in the CDR3. The CDR3 reads CASSQTDGNSPLHF. In DNA form, the CDR3 reads TGCGCCAGCAGCCAAACGGACGGAAATTCACCCCTCCACTTT.

The J gene is TRBJ1-2, the V gene TRBV10-3; the match to TRBD1 covers 7 bases. The germline V gene has CDR1 ENHRY and CDR2 SYGVKD. Losses at the gene ends were 6 bases for V and 6 bases for J; bases not matched to a gene: 13. The CDR3 is 15 residues long. DNA of the CDR3: TGTGCCATCAGGACTTCCCCCGACAGGGCGGATGGCTACACCTTC. This encodes CAIRTSPDRADGYTF.

V is TRBV28 and J is TRBJ1-6; D gene ambiguous. CDR1 and CDR2 (germline): MDHEN, SYDVKM. Between the trimmed V and J ends, which lost 5 bases and 0 bases, there was a span of 11 bases. This CDR3 is built from 16 residues. The CDR3 loop is CASSPEPSSYNSPLHF. The CDR3 region has the DNA TGTGCCAGCAGTCCCGAACCTAGCTCCTATAATTCACCCCTCCACTTT. Based on the CDR3 plus reference TRBV28 and TRBJ1-6, the full variable domain is DVKVTQSSRYLVKRTGEKVFLECVQDMDHENMFWYRQDPGLGLRLIYFSYDVKMKEKGDIPEGYSVSREKKERFSLILESASTNQTSMYLCASSPEPSSYNSPLHFGNGTRLTVT.

J is TRBJ2-7 and V is TRBV5-6; D uncertain. Germline V gene lookup returns CDR1 SGHDT and CDR2 YYEEEE. V was cut by 0 bases and J by 1 base, with 20 bases left in between. The length of the CDR3 is 18 residues. CDR3 bases: TGTGCCAGCAGCTTGGTGGGCGTACTAACCCAAGCATCCTACGAGCAGTACTTC. Its translation is CASSLVGVLTQASYEQYF.